The rows below give T cell receptor beta chains drawn from one sample of a study of blood T cells in healthy people across ages. In TCRdb, the 5' RACE reads were re-called with MiXCR into one record per CDR3 protein. This table has over 600,000 distinct CDR3 sequences, 56% appearing once. The material sequenced was blood. Source of these receptors: a man aged 40-49 years in good health. Each CDR3 is given with its conserved first and last residue. D genes are given only for firm matches. Size is stated for part of the rows, as once, few or many counts, or as a class when the clone is expanded.

J gene,V gene,clone size,D gene,CDR3 protein,CDR3 DNA
TRBJ2-7,TRBV4-3,-,-,CASSQERNVIYNEQYF,TGCGCCAGCAGCCAAGAACGGAACGTGATTTACAATGAGCAGTACTTC
TRBJ2-3,TRBV4-1,-,-,CASSQGGTALAEHRYAYF,TGCGCCAGCAGCCAGGGAGGGACAGCCCTCGCAGAGCACAGATACGCGTATTTT
TRBJ1-2,TRBV7-2,-,-,CASTPRGALGGYTF,TGTGCCAGCACCCCTCGGGGGGCCTTAGGCGGCTACACCTTC
TRBJ1-1,TRBV20-1,few,-,CSASLTDRANTEAFF,TGCAGTGCTAGCCTGACAGACAGAGCGAACACTGAAGCTTTCTTT
TRBJ2-3,TRBV11-3,-,-,CASSGWELKSTDTQYF,TGTGCCAGCAGCGGATGGGAACTAAAGAGCACAGATACGCAGTATTTT
TRBJ2-7,TRBV27,few,-,CASRMDAGPYEQYF,TGTGCCAGCAGGATGGACGCGGGACCCTACGAGCAGTACTTC
TRBJ2-3,TRBV4-2,few,TRBD2,CASRTGLAGETDTQYF,TGTGCCAGCAGGACGGGACTAGCGGGGGAGACAGATACGCAGTATTTT
TRBJ2-6,TRBV11-1,-,-,CASSPPREGGANVLTF,TGTGCCAGCAGCCCTCCCAGGGAAGGCGGGGCCAACGTCCTGACTTTC
TRBJ1-2,TRBV4-1,many,-,CASSQEPNGGGGYTF,TGCGCCAGCAGCCAAGAACCAAATGGGGGAGGCGGCTACACCTTC
TRBJ1-2,TRBV30,few,-,CAWSGGYGYTF,TGTGCCTGGAGCGGCGGCTATGGCTACACCTTC
TRBJ1-5,TRBV6-1,-,-,CASSGVSYQPQHF,TGTGCCAGCAGTGGAGTTTCTTATCAGCCCCAGCATTTT
TRBJ2-5,TRBV7-9,-,-,CASSLRARLQETQYF,TGTGCCAGCAGCTTGCGGGCGAGACTCCAAGAGACCCAGTACTTC
TRBJ2-1,TRBV10-3,-,TRBD2,CAIWESGSSYNEQYF,TGTGCCATCTGGGAAAGCGGGAGCTCCTACAATGAGCAATACTTC
TRBJ2-1,TRBV12-3/TRBV12-4,-,TRBD1,CASSRQGARDEQFF,TGTGCCAGCAGTAGACAGGGGGCAAGGGATGAGCAGTTCTTC
TRBJ2-1,TRBV7-2,-,TRBD1,CASSSLGGQNNEQFF,TGTGCCAGCAGCTCCCTTGGGGGACAGAACAATGAGCAGTTCTTC
TRBJ1-2,TRBV20-1,-,-,CSATKTAAYGYTF,TGCAGTGCTACCAAGACAGCCGCCTATGGCTACACCTTC
TRBJ2-1,TRBV5-1,-,-,CASSWSQGPSYNEQFF,TGCGCCAGCAGCTGGTCACAAGGGCCGTCCTACAATGAGCAGTTCTTC
TRBJ2-1,TRBV2,-,TRBD1,CASSANRGDEQFF,TGTGCCAGCAGTGCCAACAGGGGGGACGAGCAGTTCTTC
TRBJ2-7,TRBV29-1,few,-,CSVAADYYYEQYF,TGCAGCGTGGCAGCGGACTATTACTACGAGCAGTACTTC
TRBJ2-1,TRBV5-1,-,-,CASSVGSQGGEQFF,TGCGCCAGCAGCGTGGGGAGTCAGGGGGGTGAGCAGTTCTTC
TRBJ2-5,TRBV25-1,-,TRBD1,CASTERGPETQYF,TGTGCCAGCACCGAGAGGGGGCCAGAGACCCAGTACTTC
TRBJ2-7,TRBV5-1,-,TRBD1,CASSFGDRGYEQYF,TGCGCCAGCAGCTTCGGGGACAGGGGCTACGAGCAGTACTTC
TRBJ1-2,TRBV5-1,-,-,CASSLAVLSLSPGRKYGYTF,TGCGCCAGCAGCTTGGCCGTTTTAAGTCTTTCGCCAGGCCGAAAATATGGCTACACCTTC
TRBJ2-1,TRBV21-1,-,-,CAKVPVPRYNEQFF,TGTGCCAAGGTACCGGTCCCCAGGTACAATGAGCAGTTCTTC
TRBJ2-1,TRBV7-2,-,TRBD2,CASSFPGSGGYEQFF,TGTGCCAGCAGCTTTCCGGGCTCGGGGGGATACGAGCAGTTCTTC